Listed here are 28 T cell receptor beta chains from one sample, sequenced in a study of cytomegalovirus exposure and HLA in healthy donors (dated by TCRdb to 2016 to 2017). The library was prepared using the immunoSEQ multiplex PCR assay. A mixture of 60 forward primers for TCR Vbeta segments and 13 reverse primers for TCR Jbeta segments was used in the multiplex PCR. What TCRdb holds here is the immuneACCESS table cut down to in-frame rearrangements. Part of the clones is not present; checked against another copy, under half of the missing clones reflect an unresolved V gene, and the others are unexplained. The sample includes about 110,000 clones, with roughly 71% observed a single time. The ten largest clones add up to around 2.6% of the sample. Source material: PBMCs. These receptors all come from a male donor in good health and CMV-seropositive.

The chain employs TRBV7-9 and TRBJ2-7; D call uncertain. The length of the CDR3 is 14 residues. Germline CDR1 is SEHNR and CDR2 is FQNEAQ (reference sequence). V was cut by 2 bases and J by 2 bases, with 10 bases left in between. CDR3 in amino acids: CASSLSAVTYEQYF. The CDR3, as DNA: TGTGCCAGCAGCTTATCTGCGGTTACCTACGAGCAGTACTTC.

The chain has TRBV10-3 and TRBJ2-1; D gene unclear. Germline V gene sequence: CDR1 ENHRY, CDR2 SYGVKD. CDR3 size: 12 residues. The V end was cut by 11 bases, the J end by 8 bases, with 16 bases between. The DNA of the CDR3 is TGTGCCCTACCGACTCTTGTCGATGAGCAGTTCTTC. Protein: CALPTLVDEQFF.

The chain joins TRBV19 to TRBJ1-3, with D possibly matching TRBD1 (5 bases). CDR3 size: 14 residues. Trimming pared 6 bases from V and 2 bases from J, leaving 11 bases between. Looked up from germline, CDR1 is LNHDA and CDR2 is SQIVND (reference sequence). In DNA, the CDR3 is TGTGCCAGTAGAAACACAGGAACTGGAAACACCATATATTTT. Amino acid sequence: CASRNTGTGNTIYF.

The V call is TRBV27, the J call TRBJ1-6; tentatively, D is TRBD1 (5 bases). Trimming shortened V by 7 bases and J by 4 bases, and 17 bases separated the two germline ends. Looked up from germline, CDR1 is MNHEY and CDR2 is SMNVEV (reference sequence). CDR3 length: 16 residues. The CDR3 spells CASTPRANIYNSPLHF. The CDR3 DNA is TGTGCCAGCACACCCAGGGCTAATATTTATAATTCACCCCTCCACTTT.

The chain couples TRBV7-9 to TRBJ2-7; D is ambiguous. Germline loops: CDR1 SEHNR, CDR2 FQNEAQ (reference sequence). Between the trimmed V and J ends, which lost 1 base and 2 bases, there was a span of 9 bases. The CDR3 is 14 amino acids. The CDR3 loop is CASSLVPQPYEQYF. The CDR3 DNA reads TGTGCCAGCAGCTTAGTTCCACAACCCTACGAGCAGTACTTC.

This clone was recorded at least ten times. The CDR3 nucleotides read TGTGCCAGCAGTTACAGCAGGGATCAGCCCCAGCATTTT. Protein: CASSYSRDQPQHF. The V and J genes are TRBV6-5 and TRBJ1-5; a weak D match, TRBD1 (5 bases). The CDR3 is made up of 13 amino acids. V was trimmed by 2 bases and J by 5 bases, leaving 7 bases between them. The V gene's germline CDR1 is MNHEY and CDR2 SVGAGI.

In its sample, this clone was seen once. This sequence joins TRBV11-2 and TRBJ2-2, with D possibly being TRBD1 (6 bases). Germline V gene lookup returns CDR1 SGHAT and CDR2 FQNNGV. This CDR3 region has 16 residues. The germline V and J ends were trimmed by 2 bases and 6 bases, with 16 bases remaining between them. CDR3 nucleotide sequence: TGTGCCAGCAGCTTACGGCAGGGGAAGTTGTCCGGGGAGCTGTTTTTT. Its translation is CASSLRQGKLSGELFF.

A few counts support this clone. The rearrangement links TRBV19 to TRBJ2-7, with TRBD2 matching 7 bases. Germline lookup yields CDR1 LNHDA and CDR2 SQIVND (reference sequence). The length of the CDR3 is 13 residues. Trimming at V came to 6 bases and at J to 7 bases, leaving 9 bases not matched to a gene. CDR3 residues: CASSPGGGGEQYF. The CDR3 nucleotides read TGTGCCAGTAGCCCGGGCGGGGGAGGAGAGCAGTACTTC.

In this sample, this clone turned up once. The CDR3 region has the DNA TGTGCCAGCAGCGGGCTTGGACGGGGGGGCCGTGGTTACGAGCAGTACTTC. Protein sequence: CASSGLGRGGRGYEQYF. The rearrangement joins TRBV5-4 to TRBJ2-7, with 8 bases fitting TRBD2. J lost 4 bases, V lost 4 bases, and 16 bases had no gene match. Germline lookup yields CDR1 SGHNT and CDR2 YYREEE (reference sequence). This CDR3 contains 17 residues.

The chain joins TRBV21-1 to TRBJ2-6; the table names TRBD1, a call not compared with the DNA. TRBV21-1 is classified as a pseudogene. The CDR3 has 17 amino acids. The CDR3: CASRVGQPQSGANVLTF. The DNA for the CDR3 is TGTGCCAGCAGGGTAGGACAGCCCCAATCTGGGGCCAACGTCCTGACTTTC.

The chain uses TRBV28 and TRBJ1-3; 9 nucleotides agree with TRBD1. Per germline, CDR1 MDHEN and CDR2 SYDVKM. The CDR3 covers 14 residues. J lost 2 bases, V lost 8 bases, and 4 bases had no gene match. Here the CDR3 DNA reads TGTGCCAGCCGACAGGGGGAAGCTGGAAACACCATATATTTT. As protein: CASRQGEAGNTIYF.

Only a few counts were recorded for this clone. The CDR3 region has the DNA TGTGCCAGTCGAGGGGGGACAGGGGGTCCTAACTATGGCTACACCTTC. This sequence encodes CASRGGTGGPNYGYTF. The chain recombines TRBV2 with TRBJ1-2; 11 bases line up with TRBD1. The V and J ends lost 9 bases and 0 bases, in that order; junction bases with no gene match: 9. CDR1 SNHLY and CDR2 FYNNEI come from the germline V gene. The CDR3 is 16 residues long.

The genes are TRBV11-1 and TRBJ2-3; perhaps TRBD1 as D (5 bases). The CDR3 is 16 amino acids. Germline V gene sequence: CDR1 SGHAT, CDR2 FQDESV (reference sequence). Trimming removed 0 bases at V and 0 bases at J, with 10 bases between. For the CDR3, the DNA is TGTGCCAGCAGCTTAGCCCCCAGGGTTAGCACAGATACGCAGTATTTT. It codes for CASSLAPRVSTDTQYF.

This chain connects TRBV19 to TRBJ2-7, with 8 bases lining up with TRBD1. The CDR3 is made up of 13 amino acids. V was pared by 3 bases and J by 4 bases, with 2 bases of the junction left unmatched. Looked up from germline, CDR1 is LNHDA and CDR2 is SQIVND (reference sequence). The CDR3 nucleotides read TGTGCCAGTAGTATGGGGACAGGTTACGAGCAGTACTTC. Its translation: CASSMGTGYEQYF.

This clone was recorded a few times. The chain has TRBV5-1 and TRBJ2-7, with 8 positions matching TRBD1. The CDR3 has 14 amino acids. V was clipped by 4 bases and J by 3 bases; unmatched bases: 6. The germline V gene encodes CDR1 SGHRS and CDR2 YFSETQ. CDR3 sequence: CASSPGDRSYEQYF. The CDR3 bases are TGCGCCAGCAGCCCGGGGGACAGGAGCTACGAGCAGTACTTC. Full variable domain (rest looked up from reference TRBV5-1 and TRBJ2-7): KAGVTQTPRYLIKTRGQQVTLSCSPISGHRSVSWYQQTPGQGLQFLFEYFSETQRNKGNFPGRFSGRQFSNSRSEMNVSTLELGDSALYLCASSPGDRSYEQYFGPGTRLTVT.

V and J are TRBV29-1 and TRBJ2-4; tentatively, D is TRBD2 (6 bases). Trimming cost V 3 bases and J 5 bases, with 17 bases left between them. Germline V gene sequence: CDR1 SQVTM, CDR2 ANQGSEA. The CDR3 is 15 residues long. CDR3 coding DNA: TGCAGCGTTGAGTGGAGGGGCAGGGCGCAAAACATTCAGTACTTC. It encodes CSVEWRGRAQNIQYF.

This sequence joins TRBV10-3 and TRBJ2-6; D possibly corresponds to TRBD2 (6 bases). The length of the CDR3 is 16 residues. V lost 8 bases and J lost 0, with 14 bases in between. CDR1 and CDR2 from the germline V gene are ENHRY and SYGVKD. For the CDR3, the DNA is TGTGCCATCGGTGGCGGGATTTCCTCTGGGGCCAACGTCCTGACTTTC. Translation gives CAIGGGISSGANVLTF.

V gene TRBV7-2 combines with J gene TRBJ2-7, with D hard to call. The CDR3 loop spans 14 amino acids. V was clipped by 0 bases and J by 1 base, with 7 bases between them. CDR1 is SGHTA and CDR2 is FQGNSA in the germline V gene. Here the CDR3 reads CASSLAPGSYEQYF. CDR3 in DNA: TGTGCCAGCAGCTTAGCTCCGGGTTCCTACGAGCAGTACTTC.

This sequence joins TRBV30 and TRBJ2-6; D possibly corresponds to TRBD2 (5 bases). This CDR3 is built from 15 residues. Germline CDR1 reads GTSNPN; CDR2 reads SVGIG (reference sequence). Trimming left V 3 bases short and J 0 bases short, with 9 bases between. The DNA for the CDR3 is TGTGCCTGGAGCGGACTCTACTCTGGGGCCAACGTCCTGACTTTC. Encoded protein: CAWSGLYSGANVLTF.

This clone was counted between two and nine times. This rearrangement joins TRBV20-1 to TRBJ2-7; D ambiguous. The CDR3 contains 10 residues. Per the germline V gene, CDR1 is DFQATT and CDR2 is SNEGSKA (reference sequence). V lost 4 bases and J 3 bases, leaving 4 bases between the germline ends. The CDR3 bases are TGCAGTGCTACTATCTACGAGCAGTACTTC. Translation: CSATIYEQYF.

This clone came up once. This chain connects TRBV27 to TRBJ1-1; D is uncertain. Trimming left V 10 bases short and J 3 bases short, with 12 bases between. Germline CDR1 MNHEY, CDR2 SMNVEV (reference sequence). There are 12 residues in the CDR3. The chain's CDR3 is CAITRVYTEAFF. The CDR3 bases are TGTGCCATCACCCGGGTCTACACTGAAGCTTTCTTT.

The chain employs TRBV18 and TRBJ1-4; 8 bases are a match to TRBD1. This CDR3 region has 15 residues. The germline gives CDR1 KGHSH, CDR2 LQKENI. Losses at the gene ends were 3 bases for V and 6 bases for J; bases not matched to a gene: 6. This CDR3 reads CASSPGQGLDEKLFF. CDR3 bases: TGTGCCAGCTCACCCGGACAGGGCCTGGATGAAAAACTGTTTTTT.

This clone appeared once. For the CDR3, the DNA is TGTGCCATCAGTGATCCAGGTGAGCAGTTCTTC. Translation gives CAISDPGEQFF. V gene TRBV10-3 combines with J gene TRBJ2-1; D remains ambiguous. V lost 3 bases and J 9 bases, leaving 6 bases between the germline ends. The CDR3 contains 11 residues. CDR1 and CDR2 (germline): ENHRY, SYGVKD.

The rearrangement links TRBV7-3 to TRBJ2-3; the D gene is possibly TRBD2 (5 bases). Trimming took 5 bases from V and 1 from J, leaving 13 bases between them. The CDR3 has 15 amino acids. Germline CDR1 and CDR2: SGHTA and FQGTGA. CDR3 bases: TGTGCCAGCAGCCGCGACCTCGGGGGCACAGATACGCAGTATTTT. Protein product: CASSRDLGGTDTQYF.

The rearrangement links TRBV5-1 to TRBJ2-5, with D unclear. The CDR3 is 12 residues long. The V gene's germline CDR1 is SGHRS and CDR2 YFSETQ. V lost 0 bases, J lost 5 bases, and 5 bases lay in between. Here the CDR3 reads CASSLDRETQYF. The CDR3, as DNA: TGCGCCAGCAGCTTGGATCGGGAGACCCAGTACTTC.

This rearrangement joins TRBV5-1 to TRBJ1-5, with 7 bases matching TRBD1. This CDR3 contains 15 residues. CDR1 is SGHRS and CDR2 is YFSETQ in the germline V gene. Trimming at V came to 3 bases and at J to 8 bases, leaving 11 bases not matched to a gene. CDR3: CASSSGTVANEPQHF. The CDR3 region has the DNA TGCGCCAGCAGCTCCGGGACAGTCGCGAATGAGCCCCAGCATTTT.

The chain employs TRBV6-5 and TRBJ2-3, with 7 bases identical to TRBD2. Germline-derived CDR1 and CDR2 are MNHEY and SVGAGI. The CDR3 sequence is 14 residues long. With 6 bases clipped from V and 1 base from J, the junction kept 4 bases outside the gene matches. CDR3 bases: TGTGCCAGCAGCCCTAGCGGACGCACAGATACGCAGTATTTT. It encodes CASSPSGRTDTQYF.

The rearrangement links TRBV28 to TRBJ2-7; TRBD1 might be the D (6 bases). Trimming cost V 4 bases and J 10 bases, with 14 bases left between them. The CDR3 is 12 residues long. Germline CDR1 MDHEN, CDR2 SYDVKM. The CDR3 protein is CASSSQTGNQYF. The CDR3 DNA is TGTGCCAGCAGTTCCCAGACAGGAAATCAGTACTTC.